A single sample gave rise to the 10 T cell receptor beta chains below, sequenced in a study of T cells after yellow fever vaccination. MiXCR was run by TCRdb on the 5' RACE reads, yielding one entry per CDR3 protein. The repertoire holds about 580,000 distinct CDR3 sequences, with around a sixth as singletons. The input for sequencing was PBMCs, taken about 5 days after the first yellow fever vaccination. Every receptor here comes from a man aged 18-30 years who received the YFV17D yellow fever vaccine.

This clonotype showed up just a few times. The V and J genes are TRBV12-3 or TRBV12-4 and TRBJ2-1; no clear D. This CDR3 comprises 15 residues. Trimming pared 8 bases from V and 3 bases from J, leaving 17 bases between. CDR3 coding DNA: TGTGCCAGCGGCCCCGGCCTCCTCTGCTACAATGAGCAGTTCTTC. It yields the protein CASGPGLLCYNEQFF.

The CDR3 DNA sequence: TGTGCCAGCAGCTCCGAGGGCAATCAGCCCCAGCATTTT. Its translation: CASSSEGNQPQHF. The rearrangement uses TRBV7-9 and TRBJ1-5; unclear D gene. Germline CDR1 reads SEHNR; CDR2 reads FQNEAQ (reference sequence). The CDR3 consists of 13 residues. V gave up 4 bases and J gave up 2 bases, with 6 bases separating them.

The CDR3 DNA follows: TGTGCCAGCAAAGACCAGTTCGAGGGAAACACCATATATTTT. It encodes CASKDQFEGNTIYF. The chain employs TRBV6-1 and TRBJ1-3; unclear D gene. The V gene's germline CDR1 is MNHNS and CDR2 SASEGT. The CDR3 is 14 residues long. The ends were cut back, 7 bases at V and 4 bases at J, with 14 bases in the middle.

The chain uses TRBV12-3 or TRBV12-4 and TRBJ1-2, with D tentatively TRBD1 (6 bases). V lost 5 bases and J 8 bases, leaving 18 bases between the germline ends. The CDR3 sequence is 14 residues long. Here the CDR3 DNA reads TGTGCCAGCAGTCATCCCGGGACATCGGAGGGCTACACCTTC. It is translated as CASSHPGTSEGYTF.

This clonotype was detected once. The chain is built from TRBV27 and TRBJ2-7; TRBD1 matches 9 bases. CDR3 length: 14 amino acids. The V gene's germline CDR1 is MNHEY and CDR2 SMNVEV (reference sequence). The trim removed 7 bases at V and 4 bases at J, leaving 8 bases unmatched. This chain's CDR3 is CASKPRQGGYEQYV. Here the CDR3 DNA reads TGTGCCAGCAAACCCCGACAGGGGGGTTACGAGCAGTACGTC.

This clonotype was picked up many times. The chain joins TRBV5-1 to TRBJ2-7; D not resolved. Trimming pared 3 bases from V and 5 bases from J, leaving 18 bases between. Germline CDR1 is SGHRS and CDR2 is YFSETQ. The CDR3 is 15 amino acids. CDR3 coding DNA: TGCGCCAGCAGCTCCCAACTTTCCCCCCCCCACGAGCAGTACTTC. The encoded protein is CASSSQLSPPHEQYF.

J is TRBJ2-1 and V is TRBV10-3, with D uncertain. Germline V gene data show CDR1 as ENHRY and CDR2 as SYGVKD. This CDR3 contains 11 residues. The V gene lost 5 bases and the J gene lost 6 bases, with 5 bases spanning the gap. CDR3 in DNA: TGTGCCATCAGTATGGGCAATGAGCAGTTCTTC. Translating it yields CAISMGNEQFF.

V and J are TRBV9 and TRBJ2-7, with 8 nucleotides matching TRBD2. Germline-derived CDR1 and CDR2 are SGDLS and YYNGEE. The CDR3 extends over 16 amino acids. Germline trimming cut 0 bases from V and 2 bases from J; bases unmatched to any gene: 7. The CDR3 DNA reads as TGTGCCAGCAGCGTAGCGTCGGGGGGGTCCGCCTACGAGCAGTACTTC. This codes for CASSVASGGSAYEQYF.

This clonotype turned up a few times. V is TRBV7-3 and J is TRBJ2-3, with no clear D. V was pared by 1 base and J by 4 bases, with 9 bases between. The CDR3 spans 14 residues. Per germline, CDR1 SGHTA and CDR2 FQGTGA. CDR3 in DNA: TGTGCCAGCAGCTTAATTGGTAGCCCAGATACGCAGTATTTT. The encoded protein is CASSLIGSPDTQYF.

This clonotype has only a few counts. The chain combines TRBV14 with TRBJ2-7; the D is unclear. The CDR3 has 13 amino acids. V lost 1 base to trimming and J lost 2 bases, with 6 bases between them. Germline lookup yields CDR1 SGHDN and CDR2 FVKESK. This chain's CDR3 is CASSQGLAYEQYV. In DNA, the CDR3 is TGTGCCAGCAGCCAAGGTCTCGCCTACGAGCAGTACGTC.